This T cell receptor beta chain emerged from a study of CD8+ T cells in alopecia areata. Treatment reported: oral pan-JAK inhibitor, 5-10 mg twice daily. CDR1 SGHRS and CDR2 YFSETQ come from the germline V gene. V was cut by 4 bases and J by 0 bases, with 11 bases left in between. The CDR3 sequence is 16 residues long. Sequencing templates came from extracted RNA that was reverse transcribed into cDNA. Assay used: immunoSEQ multiplex PCR; TCRdb lists only in-frame clones, some missing. There are approximately 280,000 clones in the sample; 58% occur only once, and more than 1.5% lies in the top ten. Here the sequenced sample was CD4+ T cells sorted from blood, taken at week 24, from a patient treated with tofacitinib. This chain uses TRBV5-1 with TRBJ2-6; D is unresolved. The TCR originated in a human donor with alopecia areata. CDR3 in amino acids: CASSKGITSGANVLTF. The CDR3 DNA reads as TGCGCCAGCAGCAAGGGCATAACCTCTGGGGCCAACGTCCTGACTTTC. The full variable domain, rest sourced from reference TRBV5-1 and TRBJ2-6, is KAGVTQTPRYLIKTRGQQVTLSCSPISGHRSVSWYQQTPGQGLQFLFEYFSETQRNKGNFPGRFSGRQFSNSRSEMNVSTLELGDSALYLCASSKGITSGANVLTFGAGSRLTVL.